The clone carrying this TCR beta chain showed up just a few times. The entry originates in a study of PD-L1 blockade in urothelial cancer. Study background: The patients first took atezolizumab in the mid-2010s, receiving 1,200 mg intravenously every 3 weeks. T cells numbered a median of 141,255 in the blood samples.

The time point denotes: peripheral blood 6 weeks after treatment start. Urothelial carcinoma affected the patients, and it was locally advanced or metastatic. This table comes from immunoSEQ multiplex PCR, and its TCRdb copy is limited to in-frame clones, with some not included. The profile shows fewer than 85,000 clones, roughly 90% of them singletons. V was pared by 6 bases and J by 7 bases, with 12 bases between. Germline CDR1 MDHEN, CDR2 SYDVKM. The CDR3 length is 12 residues. This sequence was found in a man aged 55 to 70 with urothelial cancer. The genes are TRBV28 and TRBJ1-2; maybe TRBD1 (5 bases). The sample here was PBMCs, taken around atezolizumab (anti-PD-L1) treatment. The DNA of the CDR3 is TGTGCCAGCAGAGTCAGGGCAACTGGCTACACCTTC. Protein product: CASRVRATGYTF.